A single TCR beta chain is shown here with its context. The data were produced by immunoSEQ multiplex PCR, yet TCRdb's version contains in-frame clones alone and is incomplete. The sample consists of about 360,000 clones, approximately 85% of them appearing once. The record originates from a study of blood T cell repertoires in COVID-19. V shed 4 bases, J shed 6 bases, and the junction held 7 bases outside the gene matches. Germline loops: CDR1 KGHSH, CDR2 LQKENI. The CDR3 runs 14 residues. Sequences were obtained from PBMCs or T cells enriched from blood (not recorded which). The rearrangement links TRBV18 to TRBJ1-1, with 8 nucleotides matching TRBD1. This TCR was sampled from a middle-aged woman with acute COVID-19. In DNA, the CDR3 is TGTGCCAGCTCACTACAGGGGGGTTATCCTGAAGCTTTCTTT. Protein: CASSLQGGYPEAFF.